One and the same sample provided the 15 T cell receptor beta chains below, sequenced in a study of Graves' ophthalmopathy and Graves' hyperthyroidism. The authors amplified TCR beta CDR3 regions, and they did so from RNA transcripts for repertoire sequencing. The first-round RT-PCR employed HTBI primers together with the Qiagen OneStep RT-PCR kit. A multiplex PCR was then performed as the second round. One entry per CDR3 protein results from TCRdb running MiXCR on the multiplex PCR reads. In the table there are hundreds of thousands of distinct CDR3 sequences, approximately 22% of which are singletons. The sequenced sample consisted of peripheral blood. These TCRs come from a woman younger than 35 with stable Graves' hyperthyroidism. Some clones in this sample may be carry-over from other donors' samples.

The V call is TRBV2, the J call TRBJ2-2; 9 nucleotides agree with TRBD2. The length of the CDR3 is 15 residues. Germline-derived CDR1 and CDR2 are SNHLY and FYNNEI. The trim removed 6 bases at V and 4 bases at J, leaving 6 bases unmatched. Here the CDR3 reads CASRERGDGTGELFF. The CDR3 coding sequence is TGTGCCAGCAGGGAGCGGGGGGACGGCACCGGGGAGCTGTTTTTT.

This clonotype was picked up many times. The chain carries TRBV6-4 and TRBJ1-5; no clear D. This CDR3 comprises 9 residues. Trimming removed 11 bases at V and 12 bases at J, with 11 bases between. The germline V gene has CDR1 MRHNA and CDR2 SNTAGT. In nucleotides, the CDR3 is TGTGCCCCCCATAGGGACCAGCATTTT. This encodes CAPHRDQHF.

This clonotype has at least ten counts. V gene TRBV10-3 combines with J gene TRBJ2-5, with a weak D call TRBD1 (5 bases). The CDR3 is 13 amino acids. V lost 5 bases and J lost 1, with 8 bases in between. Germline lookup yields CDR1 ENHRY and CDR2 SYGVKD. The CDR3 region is CAISSGFQETQYF. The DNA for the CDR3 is TGTGCCATCAGTTCAGGGTTCCAAGAGACCCAGTACTTC.

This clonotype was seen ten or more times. The CDR3 here is CASSYSERDWGYTF. The CDR3 DNA sequence: TGTGCCAGCAGTTACTCGGAGAGGGACTGGGGCTACACCTTC. The V call is TRBV6-5, the J call TRBJ1-2; D might be TRBD1 (5 bases). Per the germline V gene, CDR1 is MNHEY and CDR2 is SVGAGI. Trimming removed 0 bases from V and 8 bases from J, with 13 bases in between. CDR3 size: 14 residues.

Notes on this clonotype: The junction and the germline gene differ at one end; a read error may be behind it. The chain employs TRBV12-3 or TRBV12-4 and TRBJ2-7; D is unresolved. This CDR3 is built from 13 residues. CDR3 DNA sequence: TGTGCCAGCAGTTTTAGATTATCCACCACGTCCGCTTTC. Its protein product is CASSFRLSTTSAF.

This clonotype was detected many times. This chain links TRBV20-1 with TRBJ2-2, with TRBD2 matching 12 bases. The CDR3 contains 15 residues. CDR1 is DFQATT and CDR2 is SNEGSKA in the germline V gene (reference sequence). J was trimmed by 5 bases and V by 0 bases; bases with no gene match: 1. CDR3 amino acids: CSARELAGGTGELFF. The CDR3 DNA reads TGCAGTGCTAGAGAACTAGCGGGAGGTACCGGGGAGCTGTTTTTT.

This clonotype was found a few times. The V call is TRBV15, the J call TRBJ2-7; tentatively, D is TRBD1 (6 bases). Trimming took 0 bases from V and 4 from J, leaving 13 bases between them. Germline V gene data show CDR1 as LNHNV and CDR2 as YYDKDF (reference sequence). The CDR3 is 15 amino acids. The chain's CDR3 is CATSRDGAGVYEQYF. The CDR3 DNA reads TGTGCCACCAGCAGAGATGGGGCAGGGGTTTACGAGCAGTACTTC.

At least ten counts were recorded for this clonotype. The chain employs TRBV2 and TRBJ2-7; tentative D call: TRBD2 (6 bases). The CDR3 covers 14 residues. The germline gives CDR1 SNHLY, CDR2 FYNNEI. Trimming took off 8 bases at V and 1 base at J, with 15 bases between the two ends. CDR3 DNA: TGTGCCAGCCAACAACCGGGACTTTCCTACGAGCAGTACTTC. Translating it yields CASQQPGLSYEQYF.

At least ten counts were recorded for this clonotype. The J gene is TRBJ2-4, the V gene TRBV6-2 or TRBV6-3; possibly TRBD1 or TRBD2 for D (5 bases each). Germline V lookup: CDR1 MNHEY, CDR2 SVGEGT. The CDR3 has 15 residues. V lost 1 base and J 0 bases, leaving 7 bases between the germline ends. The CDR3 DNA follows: TGTGCCAGCAGTTACTTGGGGGTAGCCAAAAACATTCAGTACTTC. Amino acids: CASSYLGVAKNIQYF.

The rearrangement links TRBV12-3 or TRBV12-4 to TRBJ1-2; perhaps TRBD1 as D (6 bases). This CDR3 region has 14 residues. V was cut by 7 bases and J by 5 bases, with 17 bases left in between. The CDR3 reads CASTAMGQGYGYTF. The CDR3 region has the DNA TGTGCCAGCACCGCTATGGGACAAGGATATGGCTACACCTTC.

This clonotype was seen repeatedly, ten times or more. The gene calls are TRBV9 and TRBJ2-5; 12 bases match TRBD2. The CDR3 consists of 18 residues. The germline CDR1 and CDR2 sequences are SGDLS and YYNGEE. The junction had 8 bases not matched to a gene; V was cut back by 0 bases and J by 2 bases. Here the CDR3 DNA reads TGTGCCAGCAGCGTAGTAGGGGGGACTAGCGGGCTTCAAGAGACCCAGTACTTC. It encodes CASSVVGGTSGLQETQYF.

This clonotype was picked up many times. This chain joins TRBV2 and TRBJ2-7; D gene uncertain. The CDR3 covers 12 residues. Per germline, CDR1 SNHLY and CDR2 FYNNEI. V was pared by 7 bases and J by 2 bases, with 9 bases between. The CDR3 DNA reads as TGTGCCAGCAAGGTCACTCCCTACGAGCAGTACTTC. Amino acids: CASKVTPYEQYF. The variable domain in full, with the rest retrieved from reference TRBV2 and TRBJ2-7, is EPEVTQTPSHQVTQMGQEVILRCVPISNHLYFYWYRQILGQKVEFLVSFYNNEISEKSEIFDDQFSVERPDGSNFTLKIRSTKLEDSAMYFCASKVTPYEQYFGPGTRLTVT.

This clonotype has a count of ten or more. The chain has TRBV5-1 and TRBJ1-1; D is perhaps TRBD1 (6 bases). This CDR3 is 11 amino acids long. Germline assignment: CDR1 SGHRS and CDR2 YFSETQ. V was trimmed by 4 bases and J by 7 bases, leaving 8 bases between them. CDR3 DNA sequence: TGCGCCAGCAGCCAGGACAGTGAAGCTTTCTTT. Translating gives CASSQDSEAFF.

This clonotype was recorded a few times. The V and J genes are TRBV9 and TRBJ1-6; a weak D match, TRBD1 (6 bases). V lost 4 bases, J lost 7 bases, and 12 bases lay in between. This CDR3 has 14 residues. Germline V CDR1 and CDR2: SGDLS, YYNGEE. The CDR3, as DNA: TGTGCCAGCAGCCTAAACACAGGGAATTCACCCCTCCACTTT. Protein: CASSLNTGNSPLHF.

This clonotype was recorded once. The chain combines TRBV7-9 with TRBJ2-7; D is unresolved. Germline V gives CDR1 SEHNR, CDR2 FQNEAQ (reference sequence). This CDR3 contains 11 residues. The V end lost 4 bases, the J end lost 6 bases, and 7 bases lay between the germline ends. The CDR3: CASSSIIEQYF. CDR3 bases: TGTGCCAGCAGCTCTATTATCGAGCAGTACTTC.